Listed below are T cell receptor beta chains from one sample, sequenced in a study of T-cell reconstitution after alpha-beta-depleted transplantation in children. TCRdb passed the PCR reads through MiXCR, listing each CDR3 protein once. This table has about 340,000 distinct CDR3 sequences, about a tenth appearing once. The sequences come from PBMCs from the stem cell graft donor, collected from the stem cell graft. The source is a human donor who donated a stem cell graft to a child with acute lymphoblastic leukemia. CDR3s include the opening cysteine and the closing phenylalanine or tryptophan. A D gene is named only where the DNA matches it firmly. The size field is filled for only some rows; it gives once, few, many or a size class.

cdr3_aa	cdr3_nt	clone_size	d_call	v_call	j_call
CSARSWAGLDYEQYF	TGCAGTGCTAGGTCCTGGGCAGGGCTGGACTACGAGCAGTACTTC	NA	NA	TRBV20-1	TRBJ2-7
CGAGSDEQFF	TGCGGAGCGGGATCGGATGAGCAGTTCTTC	NA	TRBD2	TRBV29-1	TRBJ2-1
CASSLSLFFSRVVRKNIQYF	TGTGCCAGCAGTTTATCCCTTTTCTTCTCTCGAGTCGTAAGGAAAAACATTCAGTACTTC	few	NA	TRBV28	TRBJ2-4
CATSSLTDTQYF	TGTGCCACCAGCAGTCTCACCGATACGCAGTATTTT	NA	NA	TRBV15	TRBJ2-3
CASSDGTSGSVSQGTQYF	TGTGCCAGCAGCGACGGGACTAGCGGGAGCGTCTCCCAAGGGACCCAGTACTTC	NA	TRBD2	TRBV11-2	TRBJ2-5
CASSRVPGLGNEKLFF	TGTGCCAGCAGTCGAGTACCGGGTTTGGGTAATGAAAAACTGTTTTTT	NA	NA	TRBV2	TRBJ1-4
CASSLDLGQFNYGYTF	TGTGCCAGCAGTTTAGACTTGGGACAGTTTAACTATGGCTACACCTTC	NA	TRBD1	TRBV28	TRBJ1-2
CASRGLDTEAFF	TGTGCCAGCCGGGGATTGGACACTGAAGCTTTCTTT	NA	NA	TRBV6-1	TRBJ1-1
CAEPDETYEQYF	TGTGCCGAACCGGACGAGACCTACGAGCAGTACTTC	NA	NA	TRBV2	TRBJ2-7
CASSVDGAGQPQHF	TGTGCCAGCAGCGTAGATGGGGCGGGACAGCCCCAGCATTTT	many	NA	TRBV9	TRBJ1-5
CASSLLGAITDTQYF	TGCGCCAGCAGCTTGCTAGGGGCCATCACAGATACGCAGTATTTT	few	NA	TRBV5-1	TRBJ2-3
CASSTPQGMNTGELFF	TGTGCCAGCAGCACTCCACAGGGTATGAACACCGGGGAGCTGTTTTTT	NA	NA	TRBV7-9	TRBJ2-2
CASSEWEQGEAFF	TGTGCCAGCAGTGAATGGGAACAGGGTGAAGCTTTCTTT	few	NA	TRBV25-1	TRBJ1-1
CASSLDFWRKSPVTQYF	TGTGCCAGCTCACTGGATTTCTGGCGGAAAAGTCCAGTGACCCAGTACTTC	NA	NA	TRBV18	TRBJ2-5
CASSQGRGGQETQYF	TGCGCCAGCAGCCAAGGCCGGGGCGGCCAAGAGACCCAGTACTTC	many	NA	TRBV4-3	TRBJ2-5
CASSQPVRGGGQFF	TGCGCCAGCAGCCAACCGGTCAGGGGTGGAGGGCAGTTCTTC	NA	NA	TRBV4-1	TRBJ2-1
CSARWRPSSYNSPLHF	TGCAGTGCTAGATGGCGGCCTAGCTCCTATAATTCACCCCTCCACTTT	many	NA	TRBV20-1	TRBJ1-6
CASSLSTNTGELFF	TGCGCCAGCAGCTTATCAACGAACACCGGGGAGCTGTTTTTT	many	NA	TRBV5-1	TRBJ2-2
CASSEGLAGYNEQFF	TGTGCCAGCAGTGAGGGTCTAGCGGGATACAATGAGCAGTTCTTC	NA	TRBD2	TRBV6-4	TRBJ2-1
CASSETGTEDGYEQYF	TGTGCCAGCAGTGAGACCGGGACAGAGGATGGCTACGAGCAGTACTTC	few	TRBD1	TRBV27	TRBJ2-7
CASIKQGVDYGYTF	TGTGCCAGCATCAAACAGGGGGTCGACTATGGCTACACCTTC	few	TRBD1	TRBV7-2	TRBJ1-2
CASRGWQGNHPHRSYGYTF	TGTGCCAGCAGGGGTTGGCAGGGAAATCACCCTCACCGGAGCTATGGCTACACCTTC	NA	NA	TRBV12-3/TRBV12-4	TRBJ1-2
CASSSSPDRDFYNEQFF	TGTGCCAGCAGTTCATCACCGGACAGGGATTTCTACAATGAGCAGTTCTTC	many	TRBD1	TRBV6-2/TRBV6-3	TRBJ2-1
CASSYGWGATGYNEQFF	TGTGCCAGCAGTTACGGTTGGGGCGCAACCGGCTACAATGAGCAGTTCTTC	few	NA	TRBV6-5	TRBJ2-1
CASTPGTGHTGELFF	TGCGCCAGCACACCCGGGACAGGGCACACCGGGGAGCTGTTTTTT	many	TRBD1	TRBV5-1	TRBJ2-2
CATSTEGGWETQYF	TGTGCCACCAGCACCGAGGGGGGATGGGAGACCCAGTACTTC	few	NA	TRBV15	TRBJ2-5
CSARDVIAVIQETQYF	TGCAGTGCTAGAGATGTAATAGCTGTGATCCAAGAGACCCAGTACTTC	NA	NA	TRBV20-1	TRBJ2-5
CASRPASVLSYEQYF	TGTGCCAGCAGGCCCGCTAGCGTGTTGTCCTACGAGCAGTACTTC	few	NA	TRBV6-1	TRBJ2-7